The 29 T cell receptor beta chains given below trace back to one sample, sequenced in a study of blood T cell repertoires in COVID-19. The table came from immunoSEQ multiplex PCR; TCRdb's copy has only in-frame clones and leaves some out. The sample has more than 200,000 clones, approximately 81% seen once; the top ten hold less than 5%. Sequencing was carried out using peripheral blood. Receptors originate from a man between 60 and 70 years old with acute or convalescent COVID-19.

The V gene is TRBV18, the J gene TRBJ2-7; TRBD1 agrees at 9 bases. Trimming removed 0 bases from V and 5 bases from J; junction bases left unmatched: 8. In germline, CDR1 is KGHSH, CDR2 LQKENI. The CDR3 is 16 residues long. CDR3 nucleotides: TGTGCCAGCTCACCACCTTTCGGGACAGGGCGCCACGAGCAGTACTTC. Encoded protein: CASSPPFGTGRHEQYF.

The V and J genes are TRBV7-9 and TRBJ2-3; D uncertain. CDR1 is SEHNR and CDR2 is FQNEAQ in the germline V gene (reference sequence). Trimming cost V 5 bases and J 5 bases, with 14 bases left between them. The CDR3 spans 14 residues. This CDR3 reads CASSLVQSGDTQYF. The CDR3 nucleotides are TGTGCCAGCAGCCTTGTACAAAGTGGAGATACGCAGTATTTT.

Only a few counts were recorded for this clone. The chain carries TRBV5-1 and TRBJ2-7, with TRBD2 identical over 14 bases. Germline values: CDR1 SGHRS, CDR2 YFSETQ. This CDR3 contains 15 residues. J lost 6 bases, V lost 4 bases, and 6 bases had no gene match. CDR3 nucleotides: TGCGCCAGCAGCCGCACCGGGACTAGCGGGAGCGAGCAGTACTTC. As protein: CASSRTGTSGSEQYF. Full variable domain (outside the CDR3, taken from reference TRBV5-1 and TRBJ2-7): KAGVTQTPRYLIKTRGQQVTLSCSPISGHRSVSWYQQTPGQGLQFLFEYFSETQRNKGNFPGRFSGRQFSNSRSEMNVSTLELGDSALYLCASSRTGTSGSEQYFGPGTRLTVT.

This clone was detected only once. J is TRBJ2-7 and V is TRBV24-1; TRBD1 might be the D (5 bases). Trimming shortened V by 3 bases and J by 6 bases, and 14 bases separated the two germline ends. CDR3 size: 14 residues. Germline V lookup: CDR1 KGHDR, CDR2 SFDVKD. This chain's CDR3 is CATSDLLRAGEQYF. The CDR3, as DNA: TGTGCCACCAGTGATCTCCTCAGGGCCGGCGAGCAGTACTTC.

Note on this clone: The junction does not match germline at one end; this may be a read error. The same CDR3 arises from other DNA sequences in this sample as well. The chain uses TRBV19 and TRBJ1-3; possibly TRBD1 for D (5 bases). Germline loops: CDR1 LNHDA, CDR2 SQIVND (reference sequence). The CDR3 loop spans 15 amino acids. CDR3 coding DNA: TGTGCCAGTAGTATCCAGGGCCCACTTGGAAATACCATATATTTT. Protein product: CASSIQGPLGNTIYF.

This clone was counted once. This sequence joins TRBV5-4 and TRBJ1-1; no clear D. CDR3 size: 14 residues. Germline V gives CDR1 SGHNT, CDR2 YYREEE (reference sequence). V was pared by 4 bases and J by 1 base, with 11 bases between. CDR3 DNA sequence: TGTGCCAGCAGCCTAACCCCGGGGAACACTGAAGCTTTCTTT. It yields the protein CASSLTPGNTEAFF.

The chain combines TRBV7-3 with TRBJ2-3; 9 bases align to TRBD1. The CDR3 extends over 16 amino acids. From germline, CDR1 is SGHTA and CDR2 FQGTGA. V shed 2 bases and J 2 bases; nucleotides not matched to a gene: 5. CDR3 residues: CASSLHTGGFTDTQYF. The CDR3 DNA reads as TGTGCCAGCAGCTTACACACAGGGGGCTTCACAGATACGCAGTATTTT.

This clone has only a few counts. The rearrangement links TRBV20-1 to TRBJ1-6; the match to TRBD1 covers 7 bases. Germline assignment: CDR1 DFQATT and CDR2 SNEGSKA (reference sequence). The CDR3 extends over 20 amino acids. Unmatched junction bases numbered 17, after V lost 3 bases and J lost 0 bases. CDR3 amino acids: CSASYSPGGGKASYNSPLHF. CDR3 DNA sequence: TGCAGTGCTAGTTATTCCCCAGGGGGAGGAAAAGCCTCCTATAATTCACCCCTCCACTTT.

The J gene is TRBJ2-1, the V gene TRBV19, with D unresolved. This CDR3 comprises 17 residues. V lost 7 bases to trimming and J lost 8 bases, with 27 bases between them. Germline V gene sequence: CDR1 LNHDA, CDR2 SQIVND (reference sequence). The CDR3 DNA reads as TGTGCCAGTACTCCACATTCGAGTTCTCCTAGGCCGGATGAGCAGTTCTTC. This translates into CASTPHSSSPRPDEQFF.

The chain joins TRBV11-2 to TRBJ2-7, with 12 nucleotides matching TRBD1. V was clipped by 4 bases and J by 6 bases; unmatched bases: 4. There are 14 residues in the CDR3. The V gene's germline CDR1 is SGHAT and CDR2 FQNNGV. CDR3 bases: TGTGCCAGCAGCTCCGGGACAGGGGGCTTCGAGCAGTACTTC. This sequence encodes CASSSGTGGFEQYF.

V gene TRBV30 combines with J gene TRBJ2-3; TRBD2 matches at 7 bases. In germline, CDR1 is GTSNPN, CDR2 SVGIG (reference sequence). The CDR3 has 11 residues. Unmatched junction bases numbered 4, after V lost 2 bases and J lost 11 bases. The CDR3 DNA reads TGTGCCTGGAGTATACGGGGGGTGCAGTATTTT. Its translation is CAWSIRGVQYF.

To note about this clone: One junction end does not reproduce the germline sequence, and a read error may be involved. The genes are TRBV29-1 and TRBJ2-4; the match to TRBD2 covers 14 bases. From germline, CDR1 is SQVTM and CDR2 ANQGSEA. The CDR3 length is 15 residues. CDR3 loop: CSVEGLAGARNIQYF. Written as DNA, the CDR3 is TGCAGCGTTGAGGGACTAGCGGGAGCCAGAAACATTCAGTACTTC.

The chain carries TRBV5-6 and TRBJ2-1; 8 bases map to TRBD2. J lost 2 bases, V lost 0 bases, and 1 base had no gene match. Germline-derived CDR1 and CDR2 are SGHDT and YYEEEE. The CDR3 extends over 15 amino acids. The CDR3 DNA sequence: TGTGCCAGCAGCTTGGCGGGAGGGGCCTACAATGAGCAGTTCTTC. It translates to CASSLAGGAYNEQFF.

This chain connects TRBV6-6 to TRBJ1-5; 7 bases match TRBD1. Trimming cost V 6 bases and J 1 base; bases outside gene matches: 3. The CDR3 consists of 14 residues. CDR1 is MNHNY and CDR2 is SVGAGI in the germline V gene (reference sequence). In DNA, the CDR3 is TGTGCCAGCAGCCTGGGACAGAGCAATCAGCCCCAGCATTTT. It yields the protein CASSLGQSNQPQHF.

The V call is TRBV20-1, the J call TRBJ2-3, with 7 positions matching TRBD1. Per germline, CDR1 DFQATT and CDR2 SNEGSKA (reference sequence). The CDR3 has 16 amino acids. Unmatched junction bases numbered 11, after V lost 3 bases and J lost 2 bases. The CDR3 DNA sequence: TGCAGTGCTAGTGGAGCCCCGGGACAGCCCACAGATACGCAGTATTTT. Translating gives CSASGAPGQPTDTQYF.

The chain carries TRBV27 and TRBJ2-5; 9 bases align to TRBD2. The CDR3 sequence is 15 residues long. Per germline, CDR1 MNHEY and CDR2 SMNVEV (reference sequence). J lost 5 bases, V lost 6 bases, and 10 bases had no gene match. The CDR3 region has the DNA TGTGCCAGCAGCTTGGTAGCGGGAGTGAAGGAGACCCAGTACTTC. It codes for CASSLVAGVKETQYF.

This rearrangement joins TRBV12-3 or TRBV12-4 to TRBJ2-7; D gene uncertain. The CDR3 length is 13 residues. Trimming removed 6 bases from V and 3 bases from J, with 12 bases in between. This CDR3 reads CASSGTNYYEQYF. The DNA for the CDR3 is TGTGCCAGCAGCGGTACGAACTACTACGAGCAGTACTTC.

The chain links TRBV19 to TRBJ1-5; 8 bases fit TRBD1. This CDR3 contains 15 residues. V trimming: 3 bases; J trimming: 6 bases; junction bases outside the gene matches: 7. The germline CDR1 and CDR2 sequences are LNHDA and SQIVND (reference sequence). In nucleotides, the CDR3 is TGTGCCAGTAGTATTGAGCAGGGGGCCGGTCAGCCCCAGCATTTT. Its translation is CASSIEQGAGQPQHF.

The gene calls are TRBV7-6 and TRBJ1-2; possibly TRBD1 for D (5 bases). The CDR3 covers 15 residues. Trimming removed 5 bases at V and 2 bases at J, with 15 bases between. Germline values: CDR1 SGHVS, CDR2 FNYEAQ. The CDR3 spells CASSHGGGENYGYTF. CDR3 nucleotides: TGTGCCAGCAGCCACGGCGGGGGGGAGAACTATGGCTACACCTTC.

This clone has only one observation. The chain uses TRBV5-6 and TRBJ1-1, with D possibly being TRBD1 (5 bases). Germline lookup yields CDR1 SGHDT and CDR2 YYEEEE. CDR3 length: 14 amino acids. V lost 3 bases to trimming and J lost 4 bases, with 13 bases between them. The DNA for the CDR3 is TGTGCCAGCAGCTGGGGAGGAAGGGGCACTGAAGCTTTCTTT. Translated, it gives CASSWGGRGTEAFF. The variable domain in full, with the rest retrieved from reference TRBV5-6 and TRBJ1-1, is DAGVTQSPTHLIKTRGQQVTLRCSPKSGHDTVSWYQQALGQGPQFIFQYYEEEERQRGNFPDRFSGHQFPNYSSELNVNALLLGDSALYLCASSWGGRGTEAFFGQGTRLTVV.

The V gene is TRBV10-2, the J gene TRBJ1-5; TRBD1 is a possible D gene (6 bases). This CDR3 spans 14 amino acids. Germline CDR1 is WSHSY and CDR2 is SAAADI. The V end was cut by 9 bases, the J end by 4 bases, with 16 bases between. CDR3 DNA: TGCGCCAGTGGGGGCAGGTCTGAGAATCAGCCCCAGCATTTT. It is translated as CASGGRSENQPQHF.

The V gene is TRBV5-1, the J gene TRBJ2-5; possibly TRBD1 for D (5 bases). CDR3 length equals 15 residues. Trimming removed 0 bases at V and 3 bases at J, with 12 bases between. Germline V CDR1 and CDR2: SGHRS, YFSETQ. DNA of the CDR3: TGCGCCAGCAGCTTGGGACAGCCGAAAAAAGAGACCCAGTACTTC. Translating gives CASSLGQPKKETQYF.

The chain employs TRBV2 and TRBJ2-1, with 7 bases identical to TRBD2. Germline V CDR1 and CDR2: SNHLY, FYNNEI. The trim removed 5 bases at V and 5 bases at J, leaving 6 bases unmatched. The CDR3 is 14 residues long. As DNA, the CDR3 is TGTGCCAGCAGTTCCGGGACTACCAACAATGAGCAGTTCTTC. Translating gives CASSSGTTNNEQFF. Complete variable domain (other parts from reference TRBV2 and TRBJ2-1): EPEVTQTPSHQVTQMGQEVILRCVPISNHLYFYWYRQILGQKVEFLVSFYNNEISEKSEIFDDQFSVERPDGSNFTLKIRSTKLEDSAMYFCASSSGTTNNEQFFGPGTRLTVL.

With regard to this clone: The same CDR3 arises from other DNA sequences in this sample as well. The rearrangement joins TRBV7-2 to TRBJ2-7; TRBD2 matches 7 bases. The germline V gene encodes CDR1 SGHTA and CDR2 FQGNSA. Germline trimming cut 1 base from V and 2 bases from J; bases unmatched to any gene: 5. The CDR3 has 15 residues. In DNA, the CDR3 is TGTGCCAGCAGCTTAGTCGGAGCGGGGACCTACGAGCAGTACTTC. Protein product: CASSLVGAGTYEQYF.

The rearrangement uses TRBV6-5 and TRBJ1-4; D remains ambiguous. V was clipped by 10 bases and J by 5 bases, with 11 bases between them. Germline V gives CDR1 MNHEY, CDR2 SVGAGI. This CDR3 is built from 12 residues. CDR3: CATRGSNEKLFF. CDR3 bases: TGTGCCACTCGAGGCTCAAATGAAAAACTGTTTTTT.

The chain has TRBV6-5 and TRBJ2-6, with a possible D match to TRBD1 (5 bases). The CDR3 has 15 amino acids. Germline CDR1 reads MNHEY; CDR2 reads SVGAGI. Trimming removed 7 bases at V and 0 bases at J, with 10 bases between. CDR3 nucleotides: TGTGCCAGCATTTTGCAGGGCTCTGGGGCCAACGTCCTGACTTTC. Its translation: CASILQGSGANVLTF.

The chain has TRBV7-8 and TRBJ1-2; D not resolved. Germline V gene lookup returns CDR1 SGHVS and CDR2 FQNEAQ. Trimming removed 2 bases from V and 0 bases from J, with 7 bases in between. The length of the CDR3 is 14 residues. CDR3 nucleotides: TGTGCCAGCAGCTTACAGACTTCTAACTATGGCTACACCTTC. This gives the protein CASSLQTSNYGYTF.

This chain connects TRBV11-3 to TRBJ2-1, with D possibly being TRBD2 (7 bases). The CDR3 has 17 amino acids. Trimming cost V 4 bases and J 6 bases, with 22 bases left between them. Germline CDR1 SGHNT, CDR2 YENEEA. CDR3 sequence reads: CASSSGTPVSGGNEQFF. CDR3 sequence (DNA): TGTGCCAGCAGCTCCGGGACACCGGTTTCGGGGGGCAATGAGCAGTTCTTC. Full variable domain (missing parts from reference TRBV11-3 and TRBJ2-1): EAGVVQSPRYKIIEKKQPVAFWCNPISGHNTLYWYLQNLGQGPELLIRYENEEAVDDSQLPKDRFSAERLKGVDSTLKIQPAELGDSAVYLCASSSGTPVSGGNEQFFGPGTRLTVL.

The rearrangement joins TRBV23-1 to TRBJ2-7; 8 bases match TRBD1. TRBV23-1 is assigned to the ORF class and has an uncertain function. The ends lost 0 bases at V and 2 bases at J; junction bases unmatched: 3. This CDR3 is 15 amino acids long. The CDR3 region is CASSQSDRETYEQYF. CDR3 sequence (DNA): TGCGCCAGCAGTCAATCGGACAGGGAAACCTACGAGCAGTACTTC.